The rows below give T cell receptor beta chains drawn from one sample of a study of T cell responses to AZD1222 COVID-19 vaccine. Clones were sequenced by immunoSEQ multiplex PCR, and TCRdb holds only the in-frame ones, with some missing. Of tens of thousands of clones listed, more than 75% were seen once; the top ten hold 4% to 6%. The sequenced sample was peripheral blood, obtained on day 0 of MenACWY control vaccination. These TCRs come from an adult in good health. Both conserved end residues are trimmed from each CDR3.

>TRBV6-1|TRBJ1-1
ASSERTEAF
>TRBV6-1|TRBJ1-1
ASSEAAGTITEAF
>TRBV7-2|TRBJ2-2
ASSLDTRGVDTGELF
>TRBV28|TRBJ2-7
ASTPPAIGPYEQY
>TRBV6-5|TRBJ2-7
ASSYRYGVYEQY
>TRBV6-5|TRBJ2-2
AHGQGNTGELF
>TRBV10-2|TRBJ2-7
ASSEGTPPEQY
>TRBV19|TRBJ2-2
ASRPRQGGDWELF
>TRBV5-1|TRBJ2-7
ASSLDQASYEQY
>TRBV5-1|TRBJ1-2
ASSPGTGGYGYT
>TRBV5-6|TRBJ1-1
ASSFTDMNTEAF
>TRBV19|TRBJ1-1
ASSIGPTPNTEAF
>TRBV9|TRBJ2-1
ASLPGLGYNEQF
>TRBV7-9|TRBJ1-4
ASSRSSGEKLF
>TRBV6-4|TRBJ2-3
ASSDSAGGSTDTQY
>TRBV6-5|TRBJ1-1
ASSLLGVGDTEAF
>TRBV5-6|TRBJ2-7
ASSTPSGYEQY
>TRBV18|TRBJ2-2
ASSPLRDTGELF
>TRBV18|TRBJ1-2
ASSPQRLGTDANYGYT
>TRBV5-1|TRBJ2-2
ASSLANGELF
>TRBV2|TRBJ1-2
ASRTQNYRDRGWENYGYT
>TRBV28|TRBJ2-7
ASSSGTLEEEY
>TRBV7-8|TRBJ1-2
ASSPRGRSEGGYT
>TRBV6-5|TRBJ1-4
ASSYSTGGGDEKLF
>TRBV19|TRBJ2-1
ASSTQTPELQF
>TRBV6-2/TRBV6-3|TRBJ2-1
ASSPSGRASYNEQF
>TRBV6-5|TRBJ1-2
ASSYGTRDLGYGYT
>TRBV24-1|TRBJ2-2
ATSDPSVAGELF
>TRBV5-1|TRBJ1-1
ASSPRQGLNTEAF
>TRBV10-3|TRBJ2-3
AINTGGSGTDTQY
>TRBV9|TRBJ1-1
ASSVGEGVNTEAF
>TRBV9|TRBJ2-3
ASSVAERGTDTQY
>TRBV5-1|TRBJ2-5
ASSLITQGVETQY
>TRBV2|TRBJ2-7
ASSEVQGTYEQY
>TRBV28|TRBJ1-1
ASSLHPPGALGTEAF
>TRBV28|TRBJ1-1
ASSFLYRALGTEAF
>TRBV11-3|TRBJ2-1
ASSLNGAGGMVEQF
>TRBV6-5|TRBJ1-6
ASSYRQGANSPLH
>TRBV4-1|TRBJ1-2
ASSQDRGATYGYT
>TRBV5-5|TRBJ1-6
ASSLEPGQGLSPLH
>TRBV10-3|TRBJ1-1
AISEGERTEAF
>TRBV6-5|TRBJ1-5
ASSPEANQPQH
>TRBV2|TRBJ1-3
ASRERGGSGNTIY
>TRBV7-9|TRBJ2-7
ASSLGVSYEQY
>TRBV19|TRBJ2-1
ASSTRVTSGLYLDEQF